This is a list of T cell receptor beta chains from one sample in a study of cytomegalovirus exposure and HLA in healthy donors. Sequenced by immunoSEQ multiplex PCR; TCRdb stores in-frame clones only, minus some. The table shows 100,000 to 150,000 clones, with roughly three quarters occurring only once. The material sequenced was PBMCs. The receptors shown here come from a young woman in good health and CMV-seronegative. Both conserved end residues are part of each CDR3. A D gene is named only where the DNA matches it firmly. Rows may omit the clone size; those that give it use once, few, many or a size class.

abundance: NA; v_gene: TRBV4-1; j_gene: TRBJ2-1; d_gene: NA; CDR3nt: TGCGCCAGCAGCCAAGGGGGCACTAGCATGTATCATGAGCAGTTCTTC; CDR3aa: CASSQGGTSMYHEQFF
abundance: NA; v_gene: TRBV2; j_gene: TRBJ2-7; d_gene: NA; CDR3nt: TGTGCCAGCAGCGTACGAGGAGACGAGCAGTACTTC; CDR3aa: CASSVRGDEQYF
abundance: NA; v_gene: TRBV7-2; j_gene: TRBJ2-6; d_gene: NA; CDR3nt: TGTGCCAGCAGCCGCACAGGGTCTGGGGCCAACGTCCTGACTTTC; CDR3aa: CASSRTGSGANVLTF
abundance: NA; v_gene: TRBV12-5; j_gene: TRBJ2-3; d_gene: TRBD2; CDR3nt: TGTGCTAGTGGTCGCTCTAGCGGGAGCAGCACAGATACGCAGTATTTT; CDR3aa: CASGRSSGSSTDTQYF
abundance: once; v_gene: TRBV5-1; j_gene: TRBJ1-1; d_gene: NA; CDR3nt: TGCGCCAGCAGCTTATTGTCCATGAACACTGAAGCTTTCTTT; CDR3aa: CASSLLSMNTEAFF
abundance: NA; v_gene: TRBV7-9; j_gene: TRBJ2-1; d_gene: NA; CDR3nt: TGTGCCAGCAGCTCCCGGGGGCTAGCGGACAATGAGCAGTTCTTC; CDR3aa: CASSSRGLADNEQFF
abundance: NA; v_gene: TRBV19; j_gene: TRBJ1-1; d_gene: NA; CDR3nt: TGTGCCAGTAGTATAGAATTCGACAGGACTGAAGCTTTCTTT; CDR3aa: CASSIEFDRTEAFF
abundance: once; v_gene: TRBV4-1; j_gene: TRBJ2-1; d_gene: TRBD2; CDR3nt: TGCGCCAGCAGGCAAATAGACCTAGGACTGGCGGGGGGCAATGAGCAGTTCTTC; CDR3aa: CASRQIDLGLAGGNEQFF
abundance: once; v_gene: TRBV27; j_gene: TRBJ1-2; d_gene: NA; CDR3nt: TGTGCCAGCAGTCCCCAGGACAGATACTATGGCTACACCTTC; CDR3aa: CASSPQDRYYGYTF
abundance: NA; v_gene: TRBV5-8; j_gene: TRBJ1-1; d_gene: NA; CDR3nt: TGTGCCAGCAGCTCATACAGGGATGGTGAGACTGAAGCTTTCTTT; CDR3aa: CASSSYRDGETEAFF
abundance: NA; v_gene: TRBV7-2; j_gene: TRBJ2-7; d_gene: NA; CDR3nt: TGTGCCAGCACAAGAATACCAGACTCCTACGAGCAGTACTTC; CDR3aa: CASTRIPDSYEQYF
abundance: NA; v_gene: TRBV13; j_gene: TRBJ2-7; d_gene: TRBD2; CDR3nt: TGTGCCAGCAGACGGACTAGCGGGAGTGGCGAGCAGTACTTC; CDR3aa: CASRRTSGSGEQYF
abundance: NA; v_gene: TRBV5-1; j_gene: TRBJ2-2; d_gene: NA; CDR3nt: TGCGCCAGCAGCTTGGTAGGAGGGGCGAGAACCGGGGAGCTGTTTTTT; CDR3aa: CASSLVGGARTGELFF
abundance: NA; v_gene: TRBV5-6; j_gene: TRBJ2-7; d_gene: NA; CDR3nt: TGTGCCAGCAGCTTGATGTCAGGTCCCTACGAGCAGTACTTC; CDR3aa: CASSLMSGPYEQYF
abundance: NA; v_gene: TRBV18; j_gene: TRBJ1-1; d_gene: NA; CDR3nt: TGTGCCAGCTCACCCGGTAAACGAGCTGAAGCTTTCTTT; CDR3aa: CASSPGKRAEAFF
abundance: NA; v_gene: TRBV28; j_gene: TRBJ2-5; d_gene: TRBD1; CDR3nt: TGTGCCAGCAGTTACTCTGATGGGACAGCTGGAGAGACCCAGTACTTC; CDR3aa: CASSYSDGTAGETQYF
abundance: NA; v_gene: TRBV11-2; j_gene: TRBJ2-5; d_gene: NA; CDR3nt: TGTGCCAGCAGCTTAGGAGTGACGGGACAAGGAGAGACCCAGTACTTC; CDR3aa: CASSLGVTGQGETQYF
abundance: few; v_gene: TRBV29-1; j_gene: TRBJ2-1; d_gene: NA; CDR3nt: TGCAGCGTTGAAGAAACTAGCTACAATGAGCAGTTCTTC; CDR3aa: CSVEETSYNEQFF
abundance: NA; v_gene: TRBV5-4; j_gene: TRBJ2-5; d_gene: NA; CDR3nt: TGTGCCAGCAGGGGGACACAAGAGACCCAGTACTTC; CDR3aa: CASRGTQETQYF
abundance: NA; v_gene: TRBV7-8; j_gene: TRBJ2-2; d_gene: TRBD1; CDR3nt: TGTGCCAGCAGCTACCCCCGACAGGGAGTACGCACCGGGGAGCTGTTTTTT; CDR3aa: CASSYPRQGVRTGELFF
abundance: NA; v_gene: TRBV27; j_gene: TRBJ2-3; d_gene: NA; CDR3nt: TGTGCCAGCAGCCCCGTATGGCGCACAGATACGCAGTATTTT; CDR3aa: CASSPVWRTDTQYF
abundance: NA; v_gene: TRBV11-2; j_gene: TRBJ2-5; d_gene: NA; CDR3nt: TGTGCCAGCAGCTTAGGGAGGGAAGAGACCCAGTACTTC; CDR3aa: CASSLGREETQYF
abundance: NA; v_gene: TRBV5-6; j_gene: TRBJ2-7; d_gene: NA; CDR3nt: TGTGCCAGCTCCCCTGGGGGGACCGAATTATACGAGCAGTACTTC; CDR3aa: CASSPGGTELYEQYF
abundance: NA; v_gene: TRBV10-3; j_gene: TRBJ2-5; d_gene: NA; CDR3nt: TGTGCCATCAGTGAGTCGCTAGGAGGGGAGACCCAGTACTTC; CDR3aa: CAISESLGGETQYF
abundance: NA; v_gene: TRBV19; j_gene: TRBJ1-5; d_gene: TRBD1; CDR3nt: TGTGCCAGTAGGAAGACAGGGGATGGCAATCAGCCCCAGCATTTT; CDR3aa: CASRKTGDGNQPQHF
abundance: few; v_gene: TRBV6-5; j_gene: TRBJ2-7; d_gene: TRBD1; CDR3nt: TGTGCCAGCAGGCGGACAGGTGGCGAGCAGTACTTC; CDR3aa: CASRRTGGEQYF
abundance: NA; v_gene: TRBV6-6; j_gene: TRBJ2-7; d_gene: NA; CDR3nt: TGTGCCAGCACCCCAAGTGGACAGACCTACGAGCAGTACTTC; CDR3aa: CASTPSGQTYEQYF
abundance: NA; v_gene: TRBV18; j_gene: TRBJ1-3; d_gene: NA; CDR3nt: TGTGCCAGCTCACCATACGCGGACACCATATATTTT; CDR3aa: CASSPYADTIYF
abundance: NA; v_gene: TRBV7-9; j_gene: TRBJ1-1; d_gene: TRBD1; CDR3nt: TGTGCCAGCAGCTCTCGACAGGGAGCGGATGAAGCTTTCTTT; CDR3aa: CASSSRQGADEAFF
abundance: NA; v_gene: TRBV7-2; j_gene: TRBJ2-7; d_gene: NA; CDR3nt: TGTGCCAGCAGCTTAAACAGGGGAGGAGAGCAGTACTTC; CDR3aa: CASSLNRGGEQYF
abundance: NA; v_gene: TRBV5-1; j_gene: TRBJ1-1; d_gene: TRBD1; CDR3nt: TGCGCCAGCAGCACTTGGAGGAGGGGGCCGGGGAACACTGAAGCTTTCTTT; CDR3aa: CASSTWRRGPGNTEAFF
abundance: NA; v_gene: TRBV29-1; j_gene: TRBJ1-4; d_gene: TRBD1; CDR3nt: TGCAGCGTTGCCCTCGGACAGGGGAGGGAGAAACTGTTTTTT; CDR3aa: CSVALGQGREKLFF
abundance: NA; v_gene: TRBV6-5; j_gene: TRBJ2-2; d_gene: TRBD1; CDR3nt: TGTGCCAGCATTGGACAGGCTACTGGCACCGGGGAGCTGTTTTTT; CDR3aa: CASIGQATGTGELFF
abundance: NA; v_gene: TRBV6-1; j_gene: TRBJ1-5; d_gene: NA; CDR3nt: TGTGCCAGCAGTTTTAACAGGGAACCGAATCAGCCCCAGCATTTT; CDR3aa: CASSFNREPNQPQHF
abundance: NA; v_gene: TRBV19; j_gene: TRBJ1-2; d_gene: NA; CDR3nt: TGTGCCAGTACCCGGGGGGACGGCTACACCTTC; CDR3aa: CASTRGDGYTF
abundance: NA; v_gene: TRBV6-1; j_gene: TRBJ2-1; d_gene: NA; CDR3nt: TGTGCCAGCAGTGGACTCCCCTCTGGGAATGAGCAGTTCTTC; CDR3aa: CASSGLPSGNEQFF
abundance: NA; v_gene: TRBV18; j_gene: TRBJ1-2; d_gene: NA; CDR3nt: TGTGCCAGCTCACCAGTGACGGGAGGCTACACCTTC; CDR3aa: CASSPVTGGYTF
abundance: NA; v_gene: TRBV19; j_gene: TRBJ2-1; d_gene: NA; CDR3nt: TGTGCCAGTAGTTTTCGGCGGCTCTCCTACAATGAGCAGTTCTTC; CDR3aa: CASSFRRLSYNEQFF
abundance: NA; v_gene: TRBV2; j_gene: TRBJ2-7; d_gene: TRBD2; CDR3nt: TGTGCCAGCAGTTCTAGAGCGGGAGGGATCTACGAGCAGTACTTC; CDR3aa: CASSSRAGGIYEQYF
abundance: NA; v_gene: TRBV21-1; j_gene: TRBJ2-5; d_gene: NA; CDR3nt: TGTGCCAGCAGCCCCCAGCGAGCTAGCAAGATCGCGGAGACCCAGTACTTC; CDR3aa: CASSPQRASKIAETQYF
abundance: NA; v_gene: TRBV10-3; j_gene: TRBJ1-5; d_gene: NA; CDR3nt: TGTGCCATCAGTGCGGGAGCGGGGCAGCCCCAGCATTTT; CDR3aa: CAISAGAGQPQHF
abundance: NA; v_gene: TRBV10-2; j_gene: TRBJ2-1; d_gene: TRBD2; CDR3nt: TGCGCCAGCGGGTGGCTAGCGGATTACAATGAGCAGTTCTTC; CDR3aa: CASGWLADYNEQFF
abundance: NA; v_gene: TRBV11-2; j_gene: TRBJ2-7; d_gene: NA; CDR3nt: TGTGCCAGCAGCTTTCCGGCGGGACCGCATTGGGACGAGCAGTACTTC; CDR3aa: CASSFPAGPHWDEQYF
abundance: few; v_gene: TRBV10-2; j_gene: TRBJ2-6; d_gene: NA; CDR3nt: TGCGCCAGCAGTCCACAGGTACGGAGGGCCAACGTCCTGACTTTC; CDR3aa: CASSPQVRRANVLTF
abundance: NA; v_gene: TRBV20-1; j_gene: TRBJ2-1; d_gene: TRBD2; CDR3nt: TGCAGTGCGGGAGGGCATGAGCAGTTCTTC; CDR3aa: CSAGGHEQFF
abundance: NA; v_gene: TRBV4-1; j_gene: TRBJ2-1; d_gene: NA; CDR3nt: TGCGCCAGCAGCCAAGAGCCTAGTTGGCCACGCGAGCAGTTCTTC; CDR3aa: CASSQEPSWPREQFF
abundance: NA; v_gene: TRBV15; j_gene: TRBJ2-2; d_gene: NA; CDR3nt: TGTGCCACCAGCACCCTCGGGGAGCTGTTTTTT; CDR3aa: CATSTLGELFF
abundance: NA; v_gene: TRBV30; j_gene: TRBJ2-3; d_gene: NA; CDR3nt: TGTGCCTGGGTTCTCGGGCAGGGGCCTAACACAGATACGCAGTATTTT; CDR3aa: CAWVLGQGPNTDTQYF
abundance: NA; v_gene: TRBV29-1; j_gene: TRBJ2-1; d_gene: NA; CDR3nt: TGCAGCGTAGACTTACCGTCGACAGGACGGCGGGAGAAGGGCAATGAGCAGTTCTTC; CDR3aa: CSVDLPSTGRREKGNEQFF
abundance: NA; v_gene: TRBV5-1; j_gene: TRBJ1-1; d_gene: NA; CDR3nt: TGCGCCAGCAGCTTGCGGGTGGGCACTGAAGCTTTCTTT; CDR3aa: CASSLRVGTEAFF
abundance: once; v_gene: TRBV6-5; j_gene: TRBJ1-2; d_gene: TRBD1; CDR3nt: TGTGCCAGCAGTCGCGGGACAGGGTCGGATGGCTACACCTTC; CDR3aa: CASSRGTGSDGYTF
abundance: NA; v_gene: TRBV5-4; j_gene: TRBJ2-1; d_gene: TRBD1; CDR3nt: TGTGCCAGCACCCTACCGGGACAGAGCTCCTACAATGAGCAGTTCTTC; CDR3aa: CASTLPGQSSYNEQFF
abundance: NA; v_gene: TRBV9; j_gene: TRBJ2-5; d_gene: TRBD2; CDR3nt: TGTGCCAGCAGCGTAGGAGCTAGCGGGGTAGAGACCCAGTACTTC; CDR3aa: CASSVGASGVETQYF